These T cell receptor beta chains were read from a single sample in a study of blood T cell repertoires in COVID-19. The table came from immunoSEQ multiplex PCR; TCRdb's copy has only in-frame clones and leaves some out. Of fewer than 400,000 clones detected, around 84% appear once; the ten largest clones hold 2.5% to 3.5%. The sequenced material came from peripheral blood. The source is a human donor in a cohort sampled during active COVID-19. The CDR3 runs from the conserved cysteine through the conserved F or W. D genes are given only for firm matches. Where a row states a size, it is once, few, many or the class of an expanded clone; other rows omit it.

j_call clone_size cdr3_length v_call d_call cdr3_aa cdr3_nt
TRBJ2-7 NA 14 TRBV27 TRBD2 CASRSSGGRYEQYF TGTGCCAGCAGATCTAGCGGGGGCCGTTACGAGCAGTACTTC
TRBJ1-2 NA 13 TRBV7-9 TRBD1 CASSPTGGYGYTF TGTGCCAGCAGCCCGACAGGGGGATATGGCTACACCTTC
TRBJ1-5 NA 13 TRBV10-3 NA CAISESPNQPQHF TGTGCCATCAGTGAGTCCCCGAATCAGCCCCAGCATTTT
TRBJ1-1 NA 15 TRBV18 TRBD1 CASSPYRGRSTEAFF TGTGCCAGCTCACCATACAGGGGGCGTAGTACTGAAGCTTTCTTT
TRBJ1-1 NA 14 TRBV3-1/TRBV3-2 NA CASSRSDRNTEAFF TGTGCCAGCAGCCGATCAGACAGGAACACTGAAGCTTTCTTT
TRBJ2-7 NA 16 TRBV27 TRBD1 CASSLFLGTGTYEQYF TGTGCCAGCAGTTTATTTCTCGGGACAGGCACTTACGAGCAGTACTTC
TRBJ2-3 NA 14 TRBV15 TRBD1 CATSRGQGGNTQYF TGTGCCACCAGCAGAGGACAGGGGGGAAATACGCAGTATTTT
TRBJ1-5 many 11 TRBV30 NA CAWGIDQPQHF TGTGCCTGGGGTATCGATCAGCCCCAGCATTTT
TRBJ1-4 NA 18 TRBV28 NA CASSPPRKGPRGSEKLFF TGTGCCAGCAGTCCTCCCCGGAAGGGGCCCCGCGGGAGTGAAAAACTGTTTTTT
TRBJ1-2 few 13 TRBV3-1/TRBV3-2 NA CASSQEGGHRRTF TGTGCCAGCAGCCAAGAAGGGGGTCATCGGAGGACCTTC
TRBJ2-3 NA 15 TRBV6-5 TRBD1 CASSYEGQRTDTQYF TGTGCCAGCAGTTACGAGGGACAGCGCACAGATACGCAGTATTTT
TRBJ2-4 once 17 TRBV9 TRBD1 CASSAENRGLAKNIQYF TGTGCCAGCAGCGCGGAGAACAGGGGTTTAGCCAAAAACATTCAGTACTTC
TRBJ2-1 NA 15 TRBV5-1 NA CASSLGGTSYNEQFF TGCGCCAGCAGCTTGGGCGGGACGTCCTACAATGAGCAGTTCTTC
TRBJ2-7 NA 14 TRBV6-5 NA CASSYSRQNYEQYF TGTGCCAGCAGTTACTCGAGGCAGAACTACGAGCAGTACTTC
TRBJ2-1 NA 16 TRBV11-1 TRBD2 CASSLGRLAGMNEQFF TGTGCCAGCAGCTTAGGGCGACTAGCGGGAATGAATGAGCAGTTCTTC
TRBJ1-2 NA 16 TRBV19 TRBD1 CASNRQGALTNYGYTF TGTGCCAGCAACCGACAGGGGGCCCTTACTAACTATGGCTACACCTTC
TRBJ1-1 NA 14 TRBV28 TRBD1 CASRPQGANTEAFF TGTGCCAGCAGACCACAGGGGGCGAACACTGAAGCTTTCTTT
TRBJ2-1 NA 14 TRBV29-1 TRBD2 CSAAGGWTTNEQFF TGCAGCGCCGCGGGAGGTTGGACCACGAATGAGCAGTTCTTC
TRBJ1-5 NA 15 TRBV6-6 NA CASMASSLSNQPQHF TGTGCCAGCATGGCCAGTTCGTTGAGCAATCAGCCCCAGCATTTT
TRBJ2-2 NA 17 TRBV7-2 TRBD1 CASSTDRVRANTGELFF TGTGCCAGCAGTACCGACAGGGTTAGAGCGAACACCGGGGAGCTGTTTTTT
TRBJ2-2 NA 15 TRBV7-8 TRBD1 CASSLGQGETGELFF TGTGCCAGCAGCCTCGGACAGGGTGAGACCGGGGAGCTGTTTTTT
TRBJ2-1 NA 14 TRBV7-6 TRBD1 CASSSGQGYNEQFF TGTGCCAGCAGCTCGGGACAGGGGTACAATGAGCAGTTCTTC
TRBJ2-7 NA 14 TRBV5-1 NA CASSLAIQAYEQYF TGCGCCAGCAGCTTGGCTATTCAAGCCTACGAGCAGTACTTC
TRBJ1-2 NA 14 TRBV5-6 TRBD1 CASSLVQGARGYTF TGTGCCAGCAGCTTGGTGCAGGGGGCAAGGGGCTACACCTTC
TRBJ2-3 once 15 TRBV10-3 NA CAISETRTVTDTQYF TGTGCCATCAGTGAGACCCGGACAGTCACAGATACGCAGTATTTT
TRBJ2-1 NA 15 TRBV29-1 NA CSVESGTGRDGEQFF TGCAGCGTTGAAAGTGGTACAGGGAGGGACGGGGAGCAGTTCTTC
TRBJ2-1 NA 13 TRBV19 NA CASFLGSFDEQFF TGTGCCAGTTTCCTGGGTAGCTTCGATGAGCAGTTCTTC
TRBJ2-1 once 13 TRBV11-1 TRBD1 CASSPGQANEQFF TGTGCCAGCAGCCCTGGACAGGCCAATGAGCAGTTCTTC
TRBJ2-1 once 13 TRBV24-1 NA CATSADGGREQFF TGTGCCACCAGTGCAGACGGGGGACGCGAGCAGTTCTTC
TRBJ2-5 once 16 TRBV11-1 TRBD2 CASSDASGGFQETQYF TGTGCCAGCAGTGATGCTAGCGGGGGGTTTCAAGAGACCCAGTACTTC
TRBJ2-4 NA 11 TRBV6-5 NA CASTNGVIQYF TGTGCCAGCACTAACGGGGTCATTCAGTACTTC
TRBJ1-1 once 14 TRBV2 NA CASTRTLEDTEAFF TGTGCCAGCACTAGGACACTTGAGGACACTGAAGCTTTCTTT
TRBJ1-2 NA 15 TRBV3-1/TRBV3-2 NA CASSQGDTASDGYTF TGTGCCAGCAGCCAAGGAGACACCGCTTCGGATGGCTACACCTTC
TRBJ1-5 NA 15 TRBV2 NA CASSLTVYSNQPQHF TGTGCCAGCAGTCTCACAGTTTATAGCAATCAGCCCCAGCATTTT
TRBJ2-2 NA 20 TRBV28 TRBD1 CASSLPPNRGSVGNTGELFF TGTGCCAGCAGTTTGCCCCCTAACAGGGGGTCAGTGGGGAACACCGGGGAGCTGTTTTTT
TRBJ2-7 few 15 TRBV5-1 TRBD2 CASNRWAGENYEQYF TGCGCCAGCAACCGATGGGCGGGGGAAAACTACGAGCAGTACTTC
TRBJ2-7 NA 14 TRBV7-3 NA CASSPAPQHNEQYF TGTGCCAGCAGCCCCGCCCCACAACACAACGAGCAGTACTTC
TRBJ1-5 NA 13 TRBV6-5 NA CASRVGQNQPQHF TGTGCCAGCAGAGTCGGACAGAATCAGCCCCAGCATTTT
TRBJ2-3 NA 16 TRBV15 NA CATSGQPGLRTDTQYF TGTGCCACCAGCGGACAGCCGGGACTACGCACAGATACGCAGTATTTT
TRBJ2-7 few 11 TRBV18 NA CASSTGYEQYF TGTGCCAGCTCAACAGGGTACGAGCAGTACTTC
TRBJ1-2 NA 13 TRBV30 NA CAWSKQGNYGYTF TGTGCCTGGAGCAAACAGGGTAACTATGGCTACACCTTC
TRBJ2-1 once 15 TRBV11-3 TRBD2 CASSLGLNSYNEQFF TGTGCCAGCAGCTTGGGACTAAATTCCTACAATGAGCAGTTCTTC
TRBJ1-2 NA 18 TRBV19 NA CASSQISKTGAINYGYTF TGTGCCAGTAGCCAAATCTCAAAAACAGGAGCCATAAACTATGGCTACACCTTC
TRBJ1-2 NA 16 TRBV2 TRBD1 CASSMARDRGNYGYTF TGTGCCAGCAGTATGGCACGGGACAGGGGGAACTATGGCTACACCTTC
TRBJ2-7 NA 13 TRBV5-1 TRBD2 CASSLSGGNEQYF TGCGCCAGCAGCTTGTCGGGGGGGAACGAGCAGTACTTC
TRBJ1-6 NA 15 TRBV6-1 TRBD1 CASSERGQGRSPLHF TGTGCCAGCAGTGAACGGGGACAGGGTCGTTCACCCCTCCACTTT
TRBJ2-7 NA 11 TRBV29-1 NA CSGLRGSEQYF TGCAGCGGACTAAGGGGGAGCGAGCAGTACTTC
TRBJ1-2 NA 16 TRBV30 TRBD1 CAWGGGQGQVNYGYTF TGTGCCTGGGGTGGGGGACAGGGCCAAGTTAACTATGGCTACACCTTC
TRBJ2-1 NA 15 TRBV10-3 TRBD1 CAISETGQGYNEQFF TGTGCCATCAGTGAAACGGGACAGGGATACAATGAGCAGTTCTTC